Following are 21 T cell receptor beta chains from one sample sequenced in a study of blood T cell repertoires in COVID-19. Libraries were prepared by immunoSEQ multiplex PCR; TCRdb keeps only in-frame clonotypes and omits some of them. Counted here are around 230,000 clones, approximately 86% occurring once; the ten biggest clones make up approximately 3.5%. The sample comprised PBMCs or T cells enriched from blood (not recorded which). The receptors originated from a woman in her 40s with acute COVID-19.

This clone appeared a few times. Here the CDR3 reads CASSPPTSNEQFF. CDR3 nucleotides: TGTGCCAGCTCACCACCGACTAGTAATGAGCAGTTCTTC. The chain has TRBV18 and TRBJ2-1; perhaps TRBD2 as D (6 bases). Germline lookup yields CDR1 KGHSH and CDR2 LQKENI. The length of the CDR3 is 13 residues. Between the trimmed V and J ends, which lost 0 bases and 7 bases, there was a span of 7 bases.

This clone has just a few counts. V is TRBV3-1 (or the pseudogene TRBV3-2) and J is TRBJ2-1; TRBD2 is a possible D gene (5 bases). The V end was cut by 4 bases, the J end by 4 bases, with 8 bases between. CDR3 size: 13 residues. The germline CDR1 and CDR2 sequences are LGHDT and YNNKEL (reference sequence). CDR3 coding DNA: TGTGCCAGCAGCCGAGGACTGTACAATGAGCAGTTCTTC. Its protein product is CASSRGLYNEQFF.

The V gene is TRBV29-1, the J gene TRBJ1-3; D is uncertain. CDR1 is SQVTM, CDR2 ANQGSEA, per germline. Trimming removed 4 bases from V and 0 bases from J, with 10 bases in between. The CDR3 contains 14 residues. The CDR3 here is CSVASGSSGNTIYF. DNA for the CDR3: TGCAGCGTTGCCAGCGGAAGCTCTGGAAACACCATATATTTT.

The genes are TRBV6-5 and TRBJ1-1; 7 bases match TRBD1. Germline loops: CDR1 MNHEY, CDR2 SVGAGI. This CDR3 region has 14 residues. The V and J ends lost 6 bases and 6 bases, in that order; junction bases with no gene match: 10. CDR3 loop: CASRIQTGSAEAFF. The CDR3 DNA reads TGTGCCAGCAGGATCCAGACAGGGTCGGCTGAAGCTTTCTTT.

The chain links TRBV7-2 to TRBJ2-1; the D gene is possibly TRBD1 (7 bases). The germline V gene encodes CDR1 SGHTA and CDR2 FQGNSA. The CDR3 contains 16 residues. The V end was cut by 4 bases, the J end by 1 base, with 14 bases between. Here the CDR3 DNA reads TGTGCCAGCAGCTCGCGGGACAGAGATTCCTACAATGAGCAGTTCTTC. Its translation is CASSSRDRDSYNEQFF.

J is TRBJ2-5 and V is TRBV5-6; TRBD1 matches 8 bases. V lost 0 bases and J lost 4; bases outside the gene matches: 5. CDR1 is SGHDT, CDR2 YYEEEE, per germline. CDR3 length: 15 amino acids. CDR3 nucleotides: TGTGCCAGCAGCTTGGCCAGGACAGGGCGAGAGACCCAGTACTTC. It encodes CASSLARTGRETQYF.

The chain is built from TRBV6-5 and TRBJ2-3; maybe TRBD2 (5 bases). The V end was cut by 5 bases, the J end by 0 bases, with 12 bases between. The CDR3 is 15 amino acids. CDR1 is MNHEY and CDR2 is SVGAGI in the germline V gene. The CDR3 DNA follows: TGTGCCAGCAGTAAGAGCGGAGGAAGCACAGATACGCAGTATTTT. It encodes CASSKSGGSTDTQYF.

V gene TRBV6-5 combines with J gene TRBJ1-3; no reliable D call. With 6 bases removed from V and 3 bases from J, the gap between germline ends came to 9 bases. The CDR3 is made up of 13 amino acids. Germline V gene data show CDR1 as MNHEY and CDR2 as SVGAGI. CDR3 sequence: CASRRGIGNTIYF. CDR3 sequence (DNA): TGTGCCAGCAGACGGGGAATTGGAAACACCATATATTTT.

This chain's CDR3 is CASSVGFQGLNTGELFF. CDR3 coding DNA: TGTGCCAGCAGCGTAGGTTTTCAGGGGTTGAACACCGGGGAGCTGTTTTTT. The J gene is TRBJ2-2, the V gene TRBV9, with D tentatively TRBD1 (6 bases). Germline V gene lookup returns CDR1 SGDLS and CDR2 YYNGEE. With 0 bases removed from V and 1 base from J, the gap between germline ends came to 13 bases. This CDR3 spans 17 amino acids.

The V and J genes are TRBV6-5 and TRBJ2-6; D is undetermined. The CDR3 has 14 amino acids. CDR1 and CDR2 from the germline V gene are MNHEY and SVGAGI. V was pared by 2 bases and J by 4 bases, with 6 bases between. The CDR3 nucleotides are TGTGCCAGCAGTTACCACGAGGGGGCCAACGTCCTGACTTTC. Its protein is CASSYHEGANVLTF.

This clone was seen a handful of times. The V and J genes are TRBV19 and TRBJ1-1; 10 nucleotides match TRBD1. The J segment lost 5 bases and the V segment lost 7 bases, leaving 7 bases of the junction unmatched. The V gene's germline CDR1 is LNHDA and CDR2 SQIVND (reference sequence). CDR3 length equals 14 residues. CDR3 residues: CASNEAGQGTEAFF. The CDR3 region has the DNA TGTGCCAGTAACGAAGCGGGACAGGGGACTGAAGCTTTCTTT.

J is TRBJ2-7 and V is TRBV4-2; maybe TRBD1 (5 bases). The CDR3 sequence is 15 residues long. V lost 5 bases to trimming and J lost 0 bases, with 14 bases between them. CDR1 LGHNA and CDR2 YNFKEQ come from the germline V gene. CDR3 amino acids: CASSTQTVSSYEQYF. For the CDR3, the DNA is TGTGCCAGCAGCACCCAGACAGTGAGCTCCTACGAGCAGTACTTC.

V is TRBV27 and J is TRBJ2-5, with 9 bases matching TRBD2. With 4 bases clipped from V and 9 bases from J, the junction kept 12 bases outside the gene matches. The germline CDR1 and CDR2 sequences are MNHEY and SMNVEV (reference sequence). This CDR3 is built from 15 residues. CDR3 DNA sequence: TGTGCCAGCAGTTCCGGGTCTAGCGGGATTGGGGCCCAGTACTTC. Protein sequence: CASSSGSSGIGAQYF.

The V and J genes are TRBV19 and TRBJ2-5; D remains ambiguous. The germline V and J ends were trimmed by 3 bases and 0 bases, with 17 bases remaining between them. The CDR3 spans 17 residues. Germline loops: CDR1 LNHDA, CDR2 SQIVND (reference sequence). The CDR3 loop reads CASSILASPLYQETQYF. CDR3 nucleotides: TGTGCCAGTAGTATTTTGGCTTCTCCCTTGTACCAAGAGACCCAGTACTTC.

The CDR3 region has the DNA TGTGCCAGCAGCCCCCGGGACAGGGCCGGGGCCAACGTCCTGACTTTC. It encodes CASSPRDRAGANVLTF. The rearrangement links TRBV7-2 to TRBJ2-6, with 9 bases matching TRBD1. The CDR3 contains 16 residues. Trimming at V came to 5 bases and at J to 4 bases, leaving 6 bases not matched to a gene. From germline, CDR1 is SGHTA and CDR2 FQGNSA.

The chain is built from TRBV5-1 and TRBJ1-2, with 12 positions matching TRBD1. CDR1 is SGHRS, CDR2 YFSETQ, per germline. V trimming: 3 bases; J trimming: 8 bases; junction bases outside the gene matches: 8. CDR3 length: 15 residues. The CDR3 sequence is CASSWGTGGTFGYTF. The CDR3 DNA sequence: TGCGCCAGCAGCTGGGGGACAGGGGGCACATTCGGCTACACCTTC.

V usage is TRBV2 and J usage is TRBJ2-1; TRBD2 matches 12 bases. The CDR3 has 16 amino acids. V lost 1 base and J lost 4; bases outside the gene matches: 2. The germline gives CDR1 SNHLY, CDR2 FYNNEI. The CDR3 is CASSEGLAGAYNEQFF. For the CDR3, the DNA is TGTGCCAGCAGTGAAGGACTAGCGGGAGCATACAATGAGCAGTTCTTC.

The chain combines TRBV7-3 with TRBJ2-3, with TRBD1 identical over 8 bases. CDR1 and CDR2 from the germline V gene are SGHTA and FQGTGA. The CDR3 totals 13 residues. Unmatched junction bases numbered 2, after V lost 4 bases and J lost 5 bases. CDR3 loop: CASSSTGGDTQYF. The CDR3 DNA reads as TGTGCCAGCAGCTCCACAGGGGGAGATACGCAGTATTTT.

The rearrangement joins TRBV30 to TRBJ2-1; 13 bases fit TRBD2. The CDR3 contains 15 residues. Looked up from germline, CDR1 is GTSNPN and CDR2 is SVGIG (reference sequence). The junction had 3 bases not matched to a gene; V was cut back by 2 bases and J by 5 bases. CDR3 region: CAWSQGLAGNNEQFF. The CDR3 nucleotides are TGTGCCTGGAGTCAGGGACTAGCGGGGAACAATGAGCAGTTCTTC.

Here the CDR3 DNA reads TGTGCCAGCAGTTGGGGCCGGGGGGTGGCCCCATCTAACTACGAGCAGTACTTC. The encoded protein is CASSWGRGVAPSNYEQYF. This rearrangement joins TRBV7-2 to TRBJ2-7, with 7 bases that match TRBD2. V shed 6 bases and J 3 bases; nucleotides not matched to a gene: 20. The CDR3 loop spans 18 amino acids. CDR1 and CDR2 from the germline V gene are SGHTA and FQGNSA. Full variable domain (outside the CDR3, taken from reference TRBV7-2 and TRBJ2-7): GAGVSQSPSNKVTEKGKDVELRCDPISGHTALYWYRQSLGQGLEFLIYFQGNSAPDKSGLPSDRFSAERTGGSVSTLTIQRTQQEDSAVYLCASSWGRGVAPSNYEQYFGPGTRLTVT.

The V and J genes are TRBV7-3 and TRBJ2-7; 7 positions agree with TRBD2. J gave up 7 bases and V 2 bases, and 23 bases lay outside the gene matches. From germline, CDR1 is SGHTA and CDR2 FQGTGA. The CDR3 sequence is 19 residues long. CDR3 nucleotides: TGTGCCAGCAGCTTATGGGGCCAGATAGGCGGGAGTAGGTCTAATGAGCAGTACTTC. Translation gives CASSLWGQIGGSRSNEQYF. Complete variable domain (other parts from reference TRBV7-3 and TRBJ2-7): GAGVSQTPSNKVTEKGKYVELRCDPISGHTALYWYRQSLGQGPEFLIYFQGTGAADDSGLPNDRFFAVRPEGSVSTLKIQRTERGDSAVYLCASSLWGQIGGSRSNEQYFGPGTRLTVT.